This T cell receptor (beta chain) was profiled in a study of identical twins. Comments on this clonotype: Its target is unknown.

Study conclusions and caveats: Conclusions came from cross-sectional statistical analysis, not from following the same donors. Part of the zero-insertion signal could reflect confounding by invariant MAIT and iNKT cells. Beta clonotypes that were abundant in cord blood contained fewer insertions, a pattern absent from memory repertoires.

Germline CDR1 and CDR2: LNHDA and SQIVND (reference sequence). The CDR3 covers 15 residues. With 5 bases removed from V and 2 bases from J, the gap between germline ends came to 13 bases. Unique molecular identifiers were in the cDNA, with template-switch universal primer binding. TCRdb fed the 5' RACE reads into MiXCR, producing one record per CDR3 protein. The sample consists of 450,000 to 500,000 distinct CDR3 sequences, roughly 13% of them appearing once. The same data also went into a second study, on yellow fever vaccine responses in identical twins.

The sequenced sample consisted of CD4+ T cells sorted from blood. The V and J genes are TRBV19 and TRBJ1-5; D is undetermined. The receptor was isolated from a woman aged 18-29 years in good health. CDR3 residues: CASSVPWSGNQPQHF. In DNA form, the CDR3 reads TGTGCCAGTAGTGTGCCTTGGAGTGGCAATCAGCCCCAGCATTTT.